The clone carrying this T cell receptor beta chain was picked up one time. The antigen is unknown. CDR3 length: 15 amino acids. CDR1 is SGHTA, CDR2 FQGNSA, per germline. Trimming pared 5 bases from V and 7 bases from J, leaving 20 bases between. The source of the sample is a study of T cell responses to AZD1222 COVID-19 vaccine. Overall study context: Second-dose timings of about 4 or about 12 weeks were pooled. Whole-study findings and limits: Just a handful of AZD1222 recipients tested seropositive at baseline. Close to half of all spike-specific TCRs reportedly target regions of the variants that are unmutated. Donors were mostly white British, more females; clonal diversity possibly underestimated.

Clones were read by immunoSEQ multiplex PCR, and TCRdb kept only the in-frame ones, dropping some. The sample lists approximately 190,000 clones; under 95% were seen once. This chain uses TRBV7-2 with TRBJ1-1, with D unclear. The receptor's source is an adult in good health. The sample here was peripheral blood, taken on day 0 of AZD1222 vaccination. The CDR3 loop is CASSLTSGQIIEAFF. As DNA, the CDR3 is TGTGCCAGCAGCCTAACATCCGGCCAGATAATTGAAGCTTTCTTT. The full variable domain, completed using reference TRBV7-2 and TRBJ1-1, is GAGVSQSPSNKVTEKGKDVELRCDPISGHTALYWYRQSLGQGLEFLIYFQGNSAPDKSGLPSDRFSAERTGGSVSTLTIQRTQQEDSAVYLCASSLTSGQIIEAFFGQGTRLTVV.